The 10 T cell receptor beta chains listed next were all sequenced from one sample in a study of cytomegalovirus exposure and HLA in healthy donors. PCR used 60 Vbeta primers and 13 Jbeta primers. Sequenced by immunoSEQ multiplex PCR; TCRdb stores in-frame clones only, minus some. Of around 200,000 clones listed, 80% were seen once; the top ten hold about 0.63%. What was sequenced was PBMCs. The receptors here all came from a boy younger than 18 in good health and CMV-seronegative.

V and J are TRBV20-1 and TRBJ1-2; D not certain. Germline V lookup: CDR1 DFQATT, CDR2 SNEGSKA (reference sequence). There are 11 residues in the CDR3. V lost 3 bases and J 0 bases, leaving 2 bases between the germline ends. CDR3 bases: TGCAGTGCTAGTACTAACTATGGCTACACCTTC. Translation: CSASTNYGYTF.

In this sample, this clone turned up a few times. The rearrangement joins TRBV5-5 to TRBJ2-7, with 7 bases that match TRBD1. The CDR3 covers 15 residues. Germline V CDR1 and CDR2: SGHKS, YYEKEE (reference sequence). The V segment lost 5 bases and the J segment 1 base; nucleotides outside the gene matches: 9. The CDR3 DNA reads TGTGCCAGCAGAGGACAGGTAGGAGTGTCCTACGAGCAGTACTTC. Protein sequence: CASRGQVGVSYEQYF.

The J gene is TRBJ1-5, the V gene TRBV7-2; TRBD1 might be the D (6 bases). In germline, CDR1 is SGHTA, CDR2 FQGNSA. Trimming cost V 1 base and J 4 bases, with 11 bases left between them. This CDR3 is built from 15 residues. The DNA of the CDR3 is TGTGCCAGCAGCTTAGGGGACATTTTAAATCAGCCCCAGCATTTT. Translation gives CASSLGDILNQPQHF. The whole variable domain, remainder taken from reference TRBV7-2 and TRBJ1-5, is GAGVSQSPSNKVTEKGKDVELRCDPISGHTALYWYRQSLGQGLEFLIYFQGNSAPDKSGLPSDRFSAERTGGSVSTLTIQRTQQEDSAVYLCASSLGDILNQPQHFGDGTRLSIL.

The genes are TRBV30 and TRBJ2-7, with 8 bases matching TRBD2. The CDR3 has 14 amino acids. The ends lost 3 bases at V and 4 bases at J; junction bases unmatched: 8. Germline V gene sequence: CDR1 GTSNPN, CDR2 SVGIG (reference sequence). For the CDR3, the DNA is TGTGCCTGGAGGGTAGCGGGGTCTGGATACGAGCAGTACTTC. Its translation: CAWRVAGSGYEQYF.

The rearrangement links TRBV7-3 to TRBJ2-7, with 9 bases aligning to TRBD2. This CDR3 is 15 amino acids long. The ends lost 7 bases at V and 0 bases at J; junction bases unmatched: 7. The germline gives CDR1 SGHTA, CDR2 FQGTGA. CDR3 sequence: CASTWTSADSYEQYF. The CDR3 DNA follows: TGTGCCAGCACCTGGACTAGCGCCGACTCCTACGAGCAGTACTTC. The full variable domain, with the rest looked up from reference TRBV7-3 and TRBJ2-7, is GAGVSQTPSNKVTEKGKYVELRCDPISGHTALYWYRQSLGQGPEFLIYFQGTGAADDSGLPNDRFFAVRPEGSVSTLKIQRTERGDSAVYLCASTWTSADSYEQYFGPGTRLTVT.

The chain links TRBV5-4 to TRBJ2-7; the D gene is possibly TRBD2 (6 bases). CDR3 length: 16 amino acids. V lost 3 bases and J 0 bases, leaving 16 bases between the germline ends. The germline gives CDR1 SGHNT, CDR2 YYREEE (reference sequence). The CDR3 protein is CASSSPISGYSYEQYF. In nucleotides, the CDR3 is TGTGCCAGCAGCTCTCCGATTAGCGGTTACTCCTACGAGCAGTACTTC. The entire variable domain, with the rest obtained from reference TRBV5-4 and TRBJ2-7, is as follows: ETGVTQSPTHLIKTRGQQVTLRCSSQSGHNTVSWYQQALGQGPQFIFQYYREEENGRGNFPPRFSGLQFPNYSSELNVNALELDDSALYLCASSSPISGYSYEQYFGPGTRLTVT.

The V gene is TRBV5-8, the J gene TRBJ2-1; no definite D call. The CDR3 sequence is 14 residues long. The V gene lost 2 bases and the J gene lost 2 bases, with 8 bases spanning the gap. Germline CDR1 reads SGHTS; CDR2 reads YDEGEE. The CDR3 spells CASSFLRAYNEQFF. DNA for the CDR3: TGTGCCAGCAGCTTCCTACGGGCCTACAATGAGCAGTTCTTC.

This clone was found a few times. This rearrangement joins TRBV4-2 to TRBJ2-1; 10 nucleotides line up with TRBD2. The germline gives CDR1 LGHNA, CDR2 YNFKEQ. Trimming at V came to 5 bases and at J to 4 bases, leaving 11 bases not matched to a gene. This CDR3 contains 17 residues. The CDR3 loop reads CASSGGILAGVYNEQFF. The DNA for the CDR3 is TGTGCCAGCAGCGGAGGGATTCTAGCGGGGGTGTACAATGAGCAGTTCTTC.

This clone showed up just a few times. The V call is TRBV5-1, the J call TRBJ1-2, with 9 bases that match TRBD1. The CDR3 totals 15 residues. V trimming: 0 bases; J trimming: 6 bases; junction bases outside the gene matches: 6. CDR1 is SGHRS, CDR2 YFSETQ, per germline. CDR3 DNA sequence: TGCGCCAGCAGCTTGGGGCCGGGACAGGGTAATGGCTACACCTTC. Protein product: CASSLGPGQGNGYTF.

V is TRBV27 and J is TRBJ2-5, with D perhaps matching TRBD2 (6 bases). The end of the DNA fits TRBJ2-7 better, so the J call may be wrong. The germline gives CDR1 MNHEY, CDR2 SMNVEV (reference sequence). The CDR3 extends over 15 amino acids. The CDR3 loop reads CASSLRPGLIYEQYF. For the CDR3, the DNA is TGTGCCAGCAGTTTACGACCGGGACTCATCTACGAGCAGTACTTC.